The 13 T cell receptor beta chains below were found in one sample sequenced in a study of PD-1 blockade in classical Hodgkin lymphoma. Time point indicated: cycle 4 day 1 (C4D1), after 5 to 7 weeks of nivolumab. In every patient, relapse followed autologous stem cell transplantation, while exposure to brentuximab vedotin differed. Magnetic negative selection was used to purify CD4+ T cells from thawed PBMCs. Assay: immunoSEQ multiplex PCR; the TCRdb copy retains only in-frame clones and omits some. This table has 34,000 or so clones, approximately 90% appearing once. Sequenced here: CD4+ T cells from blood, sampled before the fourth cycle of nivolumab. These receptors were collected from a human donor with classical Hodgkin lymphoma.

This clone showed up just once. This chain uses TRBV6-5 with TRBJ2-7; TRBD1 agrees at 7 bases. The V segment lost 3 bases and the J segment 2 bases; nucleotides outside the gene matches: 7. The CDR3 covers 15 residues. Germline-derived CDR1 and CDR2 are MNHEY and SVGAGI. The CDR3 here is CASSYSRDRAYEQYF. CDR3 DNA sequence: TGTGCCAGCAGTTATTCCCGAGACAGGGCCTACGAGCAGTACTTC.

This chain links TRBV9 with TRBJ2-7; no clear D. The V end was cut by 4 bases, the J end by 5 bases, with 19 bases between. The CDR3 is made up of 15 amino acids. Germline V gene sequence: CDR1 SGDLS, CDR2 YYNGEE. Here the CDR3 reads CASSPRPQGGHEQYF. The CDR3 DNA reads TGTGCCAGCAGCCCTCGGCCCCAAGGTGGCCACGAGCAGTACTTC.

CDR3 DNA sequence: TGTGCCAACAACTCGGCCGGGGTCCCTAGGGGCTACAATGAGCAGTTCTTC. Protein sequence: CANNSAGVPRGYNEQFF. V is TRBV14 and J is TRBJ2-1; either TRBD1 or TRBD2 may fit D (5 bases each). The V gene lost 10 bases and the J gene lost 3 bases, with 25 bases spanning the gap. Per the germline V gene, CDR1 is SGHDN and CDR2 is FVKESK. The CDR3 covers 17 residues.

The V call is TRBV5-4, the J call TRBJ2-3; possibly TRBD1 for D (6 bases). V was pared by 3 bases and J by 4 bases, with 12 bases between. The CDR3 extends over 14 amino acids. The germline gives CDR1 SGHNT, CDR2 YYREEE (reference sequence). The CDR3 region is CASSWERGSDTQYF. The CDR3 coding sequence is TGTGCCAGCAGCTGGGAGAGGGGGTCAGATACGCAGTATTTT.

The CDR3 protein is CASSSRDMGFAGANVLTF. The DNA for the CDR3 is TGTGCCAGCAGTTCCCGGGATATGGGGTTCGCCGGGGCCAACGTCCTGACTTTC. This chain connects TRBV27 to TRBJ2-6, with D perhaps matching TRBD2 (5 bases). V dropped 4 bases and J dropped 4 bases, with 20 bases sitting between them. Germline CDR1 is MNHEY and CDR2 is SMNVEV (reference sequence). This CDR3 contains 18 residues.

DNA for the CDR3: TGTGCCAGTAGTTCCCGTAGGGAAGGGAATGAGCAGTTCTTC. Residues: CASSSRREGNEQFF. The chain carries TRBV19 and TRBJ2-1; unclear D gene. Trimming stripped 5 bases from V and 7 bases from J, with 15 bases between. The CDR3 extends over 14 amino acids. CDR1 LNHDA and CDR2 SQIVND come from the germline V gene (reference sequence).

The V and J genes are TRBV6-1 and TRBJ2-7; D is unresolved. The CDR3 sequence is 11 residues long. The V and J ends lost 2 bases and 4 bases respectively, with 3 bases between them. Germline lookup yields CDR1 MNHNS and CDR2 SASEGT. The DNA of the CDR3 is TGTGCCAGCAGTGAACGGTACGAGCAGTACTTC. As protein: CASSERYEQYF.

This chain uses TRBV27 with TRBJ2-5, with no clear D. V dropped 6 bases and J dropped 7 bases, with 21 bases sitting between them. This CDR3 spans 15 amino acids. The germline V gene has CDR1 MNHEY and CDR2 SMNVEV (reference sequence). The CDR3 sequence: CASSPIKEVKWTQYF. The CDR3 DNA is TGTGCCAGCAGCCCGATCAAAGAGGTTAAGTGGACCCAGTACTTC.

This sequence joins TRBV29-1 and TRBJ2-5; TRBD2 matches 11 bases. The J segment lost 2 bases and the V segment lost 2 bases, leaving 7 bases of the junction unmatched. CDR1 SQVTM and CDR2 ANQGSEA come from the germline V gene. The CDR3 totals 16 residues. The CDR3 DNA follows: TGCAGCGTTGAATCTCCGGGACTAGCGGTTCAAGAGACCCAGTACTTC. Amino acid sequence: CSVESPGLAVQETQYF.

V gene TRBV28 combines with J gene TRBJ1-4; D might be TRBD1 (6 bases). Germline V gives CDR1 MDHEN, CDR2 SYDVKM. The CDR3 runs to 14 residues. The germline V and J ends were trimmed by 6 bases and 8 bases, with 16 bases remaining between them. The CDR3 region is CASRIGGFGEKLFF. DNA for the CDR3: TGTGCCAGCAGGATAGGGGGGTTCGGGGAAAAACTGTTTTTT.

CDR3 amino acids: CASSLALGTDLGGYTF. DNA for the CDR3: TGCGCCAGCAGCTTGGCGTTGGGGACAGACCTAGGAGGCTACACCTTC. The chain employs TRBV5-1 and TRBJ1-2, with 7 nucleotides matching TRBD1. The germline CDR1 and CDR2 sequences are SGHRS and YFSETQ. The CDR3 consists of 16 residues. V trimming: 0 bases; J trimming: 8 bases; junction bases outside the gene matches: 13.

The gene calls are TRBV2 and TRBJ2-2, with a tentative D call TRBD1 (6 bases). Looked up from germline, CDR1 is SNHLY and CDR2 is FYNNEI. Trimming took off 7 bases at V and 0 bases at J, with 9 bases between the two ends. CDR3 length equals 14 residues. The CDR3 reads CASKWDTNTGELFF. The CDR3 region has the DNA TGTGCCAGCAAATGGGACACGAACACCGGGGAGCTGTTTTTT.

V usage is TRBV4-1 and J usage is TRBJ1-3; unclear D gene. The germline V gene has CDR1 MGHRA and CDR2 YSYEKL. The CDR3 is made up of 14 amino acids. V lost 0 bases, J lost 11 bases, and 14 bases lay in between. CDR3: CASSQDPGLSAIYF. DNA for the CDR3: TGCGCCAGCAGCCAAGATCCAGGTCTTTCCGCCATATATTTT.